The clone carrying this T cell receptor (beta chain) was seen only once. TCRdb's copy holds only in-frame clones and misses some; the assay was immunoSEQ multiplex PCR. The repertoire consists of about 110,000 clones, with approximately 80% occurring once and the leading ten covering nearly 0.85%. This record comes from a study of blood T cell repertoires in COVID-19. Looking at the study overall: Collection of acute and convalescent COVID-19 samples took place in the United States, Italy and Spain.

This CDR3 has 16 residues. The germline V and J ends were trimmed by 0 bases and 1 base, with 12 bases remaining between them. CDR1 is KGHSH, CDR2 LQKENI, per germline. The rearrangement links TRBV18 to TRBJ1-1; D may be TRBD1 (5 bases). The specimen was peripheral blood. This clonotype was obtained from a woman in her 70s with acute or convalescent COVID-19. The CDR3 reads CASSPPVQGWNTEAFF. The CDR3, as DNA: TGTGCCAGCTCACCACCGGTGCAGGGATGGAACACTGAAGCTTTCTTT. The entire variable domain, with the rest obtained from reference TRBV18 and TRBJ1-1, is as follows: NAGVMQNPRHLVRRRGQEARLRCSPMKGHSHVYWYRQLPEEGLKFMVYLQKENIIDESGMPKERFSAEFPKEGPSILRIQQVVRGDSAAYFCASSPPVQGWNTEAFFGQGTRLTVV.